This T cell receptor (beta chain) was retrieved from a study of monozygotic twins with inflammatory bowel disease. Study-level findings and limits: Distinguishing T cell subtypes was not possible. Relative clonotype sharing with others was diminished in IBD patients versus healthy twins, particularly with disease activity.

With respect to this clonotype: Its antigen is unidentified.

The CDR3 covers 15 residues. Germline V CDR1 and CDR2: MDHEN, SYDVKM. Researchers used template switching to add UMIs featuring a 6-nucleotide sample barcode. For each CDR3 protein, TCRdb gives one entry from its re-call of the 5' RACE reads, without DNA. The sample table sets out around 210,000 distinct CDR3 sequences. This sequence joins TRBV28 and TRBJ2-1; TCRdb indicates TRBD2, and absent DNA this call remains unverified. What was sequenced was blood. The receptor was isolated from a human donor with ulcerative colitis or Crohn's disease, or a healthy co-twin of an affected twin (not recorded which). The CDR3 sequence is CASSLRASSYNEQFF. The complete variable domain, with remaining parts taken from reference TRBV28 and TRBJ2-1, reads DVKVTQSSRYLVKRTGEKVFLECVQDMDHENMFWYRQDPGLGLRLIYFSYDVKMKEKGDIPEGYSVSREKKERFSLILESASTNQTSMYLCASSLRASSYNEQFFGPGTRLTVL.